This section outlines one T cell receptor (beta chain) sequence together with its context. These data belong to a study of CD8 T cells in Susac syndrome. CD8+ and CD4+ T cells circulating in blood were sequenced for TCR beta. The V end lost 5 bases, the J end lost 3 bases, and 17 bases lay between the germline ends. The germline V gene encodes CDR1 SGHVS and CDR2 FQNEAQ. The CDR3 extends over 16 amino acids. An amount of RNA that ranged from 0.5 to 1 ug was reverse transcribed with random hexamers. TCRdb ran MiXCR on the immunoSEQ multiplex PCR reads and lists one entry per CDR3 protein. The sample includes some 300,000 distinct CDR3 sequences, about 82% of them seen just once.

The sample comprised CD8+ T cells from PBMCs. The sequence came from a human donor with multiple sclerosis. The rearrangement joins TRBV7-8 to TRBJ2-1; D gene uncertain. Here the CDR3 reads CASSLHTERNYNEQFF. CDR3 in DNA: TGTGCCAGCAGCCTTCACACGGAAAGGAACTACAATGAGCAGTTCTTC.